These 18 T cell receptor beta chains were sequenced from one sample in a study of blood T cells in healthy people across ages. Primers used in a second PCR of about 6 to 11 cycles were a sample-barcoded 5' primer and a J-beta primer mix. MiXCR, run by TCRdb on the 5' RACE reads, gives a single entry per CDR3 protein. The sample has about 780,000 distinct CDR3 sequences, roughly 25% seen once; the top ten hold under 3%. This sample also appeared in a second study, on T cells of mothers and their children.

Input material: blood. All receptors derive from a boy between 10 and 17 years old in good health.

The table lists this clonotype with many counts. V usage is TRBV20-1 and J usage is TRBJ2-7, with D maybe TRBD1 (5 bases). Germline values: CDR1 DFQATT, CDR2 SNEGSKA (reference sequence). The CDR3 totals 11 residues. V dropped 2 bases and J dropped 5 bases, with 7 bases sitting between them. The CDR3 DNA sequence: TGCAGTGCTAGACAGGGTGACGAGCAGTACTTC. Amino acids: CSARQGDEQYF.

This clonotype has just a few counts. CDR3 loop: CASSFQMYQETQYF. The DNA of the CDR3 is TGTGCCAGCAGTTTCCAGATGTACCAAGAGACCCAGTACTTC. The chain carries TRBV6-5 and TRBJ2-5; D uncertain. Trimming stripped 4 bases from V and 0 bases from J, with 9 bases between. Per the germline V gene, CDR1 is MNHEY and CDR2 is SVGAGI. The CDR3 has 14 residues.

CDR3 amino acids: CAFRQGHYEQYF. The CDR3 DNA sequence: TGTGCCTTTCGTCAGGGCCACTACGAGCAGTACTTC. The genes are TRBV30 and TRBJ2-5, with D possibly being TRBD1 (5 bases). TRBJ2-7 explains the end of the DNA better; the J call may be wrong. Germline lookup yields CDR1 GTSNPN and CDR2 SVGIG (reference sequence). This CDR3 is built from 12 residues.

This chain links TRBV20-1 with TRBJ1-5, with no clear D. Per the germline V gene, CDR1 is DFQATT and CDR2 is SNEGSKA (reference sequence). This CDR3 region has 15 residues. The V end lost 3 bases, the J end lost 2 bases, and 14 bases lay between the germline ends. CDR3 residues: CSASKPTAGNQPQHF. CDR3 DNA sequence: TGCAGTGCTAGTAAGCCGACGGCGGGCAATCAGCCCCAGCATTTT.

Written as DNA, the CDR3 is TGCGCCAGCAGCCCTATGGGACAGCCAAAGGGCGGCTACACCTTC. Its translation is CASSPMGQPKGGYTF. V gene TRBV5-1 combines with J gene TRBJ1-2; 7 nucleotides line up with TRBD1. This CDR3 comprises 15 residues. After removal of 4 bases from V and 8 bases from J, the junction contained 14 bases not matched to a gene. CDR1 is SGHRS, CDR2 YFSETQ, per germline.

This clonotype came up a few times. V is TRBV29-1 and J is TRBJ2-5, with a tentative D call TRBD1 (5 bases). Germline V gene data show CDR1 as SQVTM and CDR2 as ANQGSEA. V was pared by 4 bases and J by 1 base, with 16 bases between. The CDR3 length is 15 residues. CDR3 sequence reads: CSVVFGQGSQETQYF. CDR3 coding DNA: TGCAGCGTTGTTTTCGGGCAGGGTTCCCAAGAGACCCAGTACTTC.

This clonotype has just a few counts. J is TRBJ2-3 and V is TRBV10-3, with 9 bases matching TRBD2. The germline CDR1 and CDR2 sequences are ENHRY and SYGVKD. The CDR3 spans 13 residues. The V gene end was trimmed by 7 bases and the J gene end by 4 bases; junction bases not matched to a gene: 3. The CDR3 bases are TGTGCCATCACGGGCGGGGGGGCAGATACGCAGTATTTT. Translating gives CAITGGGADTQYF.

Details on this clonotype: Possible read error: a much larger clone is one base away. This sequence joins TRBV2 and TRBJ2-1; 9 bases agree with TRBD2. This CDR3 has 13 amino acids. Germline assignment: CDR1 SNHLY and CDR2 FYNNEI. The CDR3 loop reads CASREAGGETQCF. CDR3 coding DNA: TGTGCCAGCAGAGAAGCGGGGGGTGAGACCCAGTGCTTC.

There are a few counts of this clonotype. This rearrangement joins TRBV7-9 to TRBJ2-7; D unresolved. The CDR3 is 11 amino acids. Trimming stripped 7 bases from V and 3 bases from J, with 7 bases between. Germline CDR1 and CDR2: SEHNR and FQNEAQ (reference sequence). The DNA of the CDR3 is TGTGCCAGCACTAGGGACTACGAGCAGTACTTC. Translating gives CASTRDYEQYF.

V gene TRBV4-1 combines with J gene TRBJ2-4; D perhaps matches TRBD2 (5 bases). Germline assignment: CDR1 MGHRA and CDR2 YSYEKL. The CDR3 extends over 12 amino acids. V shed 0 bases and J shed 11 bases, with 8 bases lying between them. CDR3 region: CASSQDMRVQYF. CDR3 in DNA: TGCGCCAGCAGCCAAGATATGAGGGTTCAGTACTTC.

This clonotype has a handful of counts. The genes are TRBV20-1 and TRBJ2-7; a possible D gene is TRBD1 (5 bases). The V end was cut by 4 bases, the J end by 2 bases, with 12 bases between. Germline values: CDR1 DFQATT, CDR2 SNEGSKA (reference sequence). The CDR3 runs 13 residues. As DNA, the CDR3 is TGCAGTGCTACAGACCAGGGTACCTACGAGCAGTACTTC. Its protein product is CSATDQGTYEQYF.

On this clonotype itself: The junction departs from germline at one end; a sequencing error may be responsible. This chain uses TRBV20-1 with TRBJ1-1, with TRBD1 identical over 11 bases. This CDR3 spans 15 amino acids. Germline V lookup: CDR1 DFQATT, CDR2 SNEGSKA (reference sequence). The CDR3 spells CSATGQGAMNAEAFF. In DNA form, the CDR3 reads TGCAGTGCTACCGGACAGGGGGCGATGAACGCTGAAGCTTTCTTT.

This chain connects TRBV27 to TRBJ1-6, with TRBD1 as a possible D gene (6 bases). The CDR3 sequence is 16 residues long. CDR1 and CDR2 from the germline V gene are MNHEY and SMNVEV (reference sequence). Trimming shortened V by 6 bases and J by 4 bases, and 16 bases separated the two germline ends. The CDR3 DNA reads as TGTGCCAGCAGACTCACAGGGAACCGGTATAATTCACCCCTCCACTTT. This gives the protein CASRLTGNRYNSPLHF.

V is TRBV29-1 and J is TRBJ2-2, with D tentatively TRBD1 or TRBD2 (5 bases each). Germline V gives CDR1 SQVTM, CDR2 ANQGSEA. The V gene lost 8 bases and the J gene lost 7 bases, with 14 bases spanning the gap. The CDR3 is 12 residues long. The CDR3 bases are TGCAGCTCCTCAGGGAGCAGCGGGGAGCTGTTTTTT. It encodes CSSSGSSGELFF.

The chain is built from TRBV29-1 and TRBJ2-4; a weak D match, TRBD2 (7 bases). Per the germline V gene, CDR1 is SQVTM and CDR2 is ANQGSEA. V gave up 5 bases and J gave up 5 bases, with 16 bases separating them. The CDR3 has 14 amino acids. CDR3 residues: CSVREGGGQNIQYF. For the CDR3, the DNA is TGCAGCGTTCGCGAGGGAGGGGGGCAAAACATTCAGTACTTC.

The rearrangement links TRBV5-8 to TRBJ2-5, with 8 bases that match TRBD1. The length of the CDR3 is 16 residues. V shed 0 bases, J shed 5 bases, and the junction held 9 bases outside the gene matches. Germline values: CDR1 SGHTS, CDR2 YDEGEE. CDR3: CASSLAGQVAGETQYF. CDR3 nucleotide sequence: TGTGCCAGCAGCTTGGCGGGACAGGTTGCGGGGGAGACCCAGTACTTC.

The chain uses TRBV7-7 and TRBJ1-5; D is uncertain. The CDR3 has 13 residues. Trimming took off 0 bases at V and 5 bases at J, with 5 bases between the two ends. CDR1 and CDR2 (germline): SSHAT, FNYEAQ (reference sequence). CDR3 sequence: CASSLAPDQPQHF. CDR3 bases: TGTGCCAGCAGCTTAGCCCCAGATCAGCCCCAGCATTTT.

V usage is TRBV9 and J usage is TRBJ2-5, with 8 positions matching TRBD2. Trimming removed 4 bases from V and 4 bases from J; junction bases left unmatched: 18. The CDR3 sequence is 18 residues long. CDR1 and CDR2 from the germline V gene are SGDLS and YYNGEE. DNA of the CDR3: TGTGCCAGCAGCCCCCGAGGGCTAGCGGGCGTGTCGTCAGAGACCCAGTACTTC. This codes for CASSPRGLAGVSSETQYF.